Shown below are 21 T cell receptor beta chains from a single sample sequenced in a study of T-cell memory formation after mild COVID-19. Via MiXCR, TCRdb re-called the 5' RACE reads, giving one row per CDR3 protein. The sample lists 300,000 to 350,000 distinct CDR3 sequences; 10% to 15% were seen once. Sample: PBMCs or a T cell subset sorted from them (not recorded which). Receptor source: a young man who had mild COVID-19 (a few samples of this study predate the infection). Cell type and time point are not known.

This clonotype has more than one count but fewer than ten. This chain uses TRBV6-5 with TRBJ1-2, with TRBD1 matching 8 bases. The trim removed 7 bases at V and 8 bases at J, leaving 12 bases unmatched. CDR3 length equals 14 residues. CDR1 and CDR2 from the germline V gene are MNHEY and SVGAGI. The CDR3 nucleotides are TGTGCCAGCACCTTCCGCAGGGGGCTAATGGGCTACACCTTC. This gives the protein CASTFRRGLMGYTF.

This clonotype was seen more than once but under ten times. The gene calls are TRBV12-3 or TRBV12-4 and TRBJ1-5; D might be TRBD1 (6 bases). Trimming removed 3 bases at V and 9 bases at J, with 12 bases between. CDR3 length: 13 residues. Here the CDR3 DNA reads TGTGCCAGCAGTTTGGGGGGCCCCGGGCCCCAGCATTTT. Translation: CASSLGGPGPQHF.

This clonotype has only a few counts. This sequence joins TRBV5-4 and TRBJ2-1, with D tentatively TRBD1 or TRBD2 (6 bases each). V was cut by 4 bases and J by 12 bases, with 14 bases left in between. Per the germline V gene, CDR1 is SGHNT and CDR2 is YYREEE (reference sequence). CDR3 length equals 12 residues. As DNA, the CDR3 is TGTGCCAGCAGCCTGGAGGGGGGATCGCAGTTCTTC. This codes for CASSLEGGSQFF.

This CDR3 reads CASSWATGDTEAFF. The CDR3 bases are TGCGCCAGCAGCTGGGCCACCGGGGACACTGAAGCTTTCTTT. The V gene is TRBV5-1, the J gene TRBJ1-1; D is undetermined. Trimming shortened V by 3 bases and J by 3 bases, and 12 bases separated the two germline ends. From germline, CDR1 is SGHRS and CDR2 YFSETQ. The CDR3 has 14 amino acids.

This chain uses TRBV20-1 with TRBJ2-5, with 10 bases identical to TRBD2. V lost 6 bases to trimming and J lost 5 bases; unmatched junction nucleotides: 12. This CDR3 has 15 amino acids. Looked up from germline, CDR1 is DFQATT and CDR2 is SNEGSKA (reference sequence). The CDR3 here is CSARRSGGPWETQYF. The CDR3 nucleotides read TGCAGTGCGCGCCGTAGCGGGGGGCCGTGGGAGACCCAGTACTTC.

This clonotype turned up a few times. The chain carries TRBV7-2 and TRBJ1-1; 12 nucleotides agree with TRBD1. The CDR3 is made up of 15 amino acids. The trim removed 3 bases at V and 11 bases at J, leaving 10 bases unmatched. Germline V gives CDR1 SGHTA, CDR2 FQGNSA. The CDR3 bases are TGTGCCAGCAGCTTCCGGGACAGGGGGCGCGGGGACGCTTTCTTT. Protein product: CASSFRDRGRGDAFF.

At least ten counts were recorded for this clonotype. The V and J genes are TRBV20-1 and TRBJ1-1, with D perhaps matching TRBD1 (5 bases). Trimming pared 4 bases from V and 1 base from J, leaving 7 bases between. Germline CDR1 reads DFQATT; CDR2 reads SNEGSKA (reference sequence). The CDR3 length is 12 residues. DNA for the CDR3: TGCAGTGCTACCAGGGAGAACACTGAAGCTTTCTTT. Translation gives CSATRENTEAFF.

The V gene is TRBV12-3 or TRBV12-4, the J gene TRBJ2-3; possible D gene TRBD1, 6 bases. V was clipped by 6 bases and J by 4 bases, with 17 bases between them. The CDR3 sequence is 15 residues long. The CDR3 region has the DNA TGTGCCAGCAGCTACTCGGCAGGGGACCCAGATACGCAGTATTTT. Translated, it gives CASSYSAGDPDTQYF.

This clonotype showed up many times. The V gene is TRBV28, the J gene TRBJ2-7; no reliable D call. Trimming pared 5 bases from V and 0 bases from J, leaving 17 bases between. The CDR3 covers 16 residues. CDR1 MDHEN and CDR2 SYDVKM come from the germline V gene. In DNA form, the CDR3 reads TGTGCCAGCAGTCCCCGGACCCTCCCCGGCTCCTACGAGCAGTACGTC. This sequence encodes CASSPRTLPGSYEQYV.

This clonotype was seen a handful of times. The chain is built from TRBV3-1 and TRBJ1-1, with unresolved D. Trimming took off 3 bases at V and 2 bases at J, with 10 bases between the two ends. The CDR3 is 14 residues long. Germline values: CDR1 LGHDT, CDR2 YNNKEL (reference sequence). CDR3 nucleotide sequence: TGTGCCAGCAGCCAGAACGGAGTAAACACTGAAGCTTTCTTT. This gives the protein CASSQNGVNTEAFF.

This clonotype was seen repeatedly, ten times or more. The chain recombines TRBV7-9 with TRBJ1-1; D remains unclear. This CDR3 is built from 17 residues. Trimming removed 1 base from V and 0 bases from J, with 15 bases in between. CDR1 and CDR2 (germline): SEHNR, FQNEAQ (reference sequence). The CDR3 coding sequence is TGTGCCAGCAGCTTAGGATCCGGCCGTAGAATGAACACTGAAGCTTTCTTT. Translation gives CASSLGSGRRMNTEAFF.

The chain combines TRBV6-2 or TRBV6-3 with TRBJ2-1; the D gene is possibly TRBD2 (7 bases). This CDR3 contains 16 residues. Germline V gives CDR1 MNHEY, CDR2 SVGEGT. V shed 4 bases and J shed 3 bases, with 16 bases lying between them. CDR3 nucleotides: TGTGCCAGCAGTTCGGCGGGGGCCGAGAGCTACAATGAGCAGTTCTTC. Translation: CASSSAGAESYNEQFF.

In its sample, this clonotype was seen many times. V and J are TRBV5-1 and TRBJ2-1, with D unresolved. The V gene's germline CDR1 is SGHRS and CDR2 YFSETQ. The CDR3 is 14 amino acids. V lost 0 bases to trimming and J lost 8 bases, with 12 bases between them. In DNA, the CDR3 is TGCGCCAGCAGCTTGGCTCAGGTTGGGGATGAGCAGTTCTTC. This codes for CASSLAQVGDEQFF.

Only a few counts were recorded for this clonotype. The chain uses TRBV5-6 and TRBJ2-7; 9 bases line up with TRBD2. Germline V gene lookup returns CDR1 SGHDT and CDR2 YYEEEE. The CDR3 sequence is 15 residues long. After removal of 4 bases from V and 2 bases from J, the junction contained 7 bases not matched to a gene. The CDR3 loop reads CASSPTRGGPYEQYF. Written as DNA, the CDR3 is TGTGCCAGCAGCCCCACGCGGGGGGGCCCCTACGAGCAGTACTTC.

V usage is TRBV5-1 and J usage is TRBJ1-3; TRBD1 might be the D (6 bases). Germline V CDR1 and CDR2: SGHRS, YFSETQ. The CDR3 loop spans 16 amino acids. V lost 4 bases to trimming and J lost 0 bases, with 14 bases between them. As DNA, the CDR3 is TGCGCCAGCAGCGGAGGGGGTATAAGCTCTGGAAACACCATATATTTT. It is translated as CASSGGGISSGNTIYF.

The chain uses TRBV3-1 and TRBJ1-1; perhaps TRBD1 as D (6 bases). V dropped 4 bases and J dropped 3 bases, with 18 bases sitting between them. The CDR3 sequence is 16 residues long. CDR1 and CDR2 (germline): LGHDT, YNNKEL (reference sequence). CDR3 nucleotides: TGTGCCAGCAGCCTTGTATATTCACAGGGTGACACTGAAGCTTTCTTT. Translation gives CASSLVYSQGDTEAFF. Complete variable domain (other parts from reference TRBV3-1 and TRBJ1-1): DTAVSQTPKYLVTQMGNDKSIKCEQNLGHDTMYWYKQDSKKFLKIMFSYNNKELIINETVPNRFSPKSPDKAHLNLHINSLELGDSAVYFCASSLVYSQGDTEAFFGQGTRLTVV.

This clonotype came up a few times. The DNA of the CDR3 is TGTGCCAGCAGTTTAGCGAGGACAGAGAATAGCAATCAGCCCCAGCATTTT. Translation gives CASSLARTENSNQPQHF. The chain uses TRBV12-3 or TRBV12-4 and TRBJ1-5, with a possible D match to TRBD1 (6 bases). V gave up 0 bases and J gave up 0 bases, with 12 bases separating them. The CDR3 contains 17 residues.

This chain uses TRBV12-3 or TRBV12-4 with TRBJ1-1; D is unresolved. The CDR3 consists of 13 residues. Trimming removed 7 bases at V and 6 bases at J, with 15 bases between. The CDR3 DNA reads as TGTGCCAGCACCGGAAATGGGGAACCTGAAGCTTTCTTT. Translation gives CASTGNGEPEAFF.

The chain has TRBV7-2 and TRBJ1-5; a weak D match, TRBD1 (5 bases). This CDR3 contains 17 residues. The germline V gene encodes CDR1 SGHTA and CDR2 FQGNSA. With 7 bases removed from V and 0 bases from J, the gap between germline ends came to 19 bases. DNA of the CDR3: TGTGCCAGCACCCCCACGGGGGGTGGAGATAGCAATCAGCCCCAGCATTTT. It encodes CASTPTGGGDSNQPQHF.

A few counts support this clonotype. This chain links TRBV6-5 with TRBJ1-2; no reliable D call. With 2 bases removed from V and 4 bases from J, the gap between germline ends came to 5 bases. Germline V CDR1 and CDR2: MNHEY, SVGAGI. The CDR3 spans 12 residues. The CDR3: CASSYGPYGYTF. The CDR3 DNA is TGTGCCAGCAGTTACGGGCCCTATGGCTACACCTTC.

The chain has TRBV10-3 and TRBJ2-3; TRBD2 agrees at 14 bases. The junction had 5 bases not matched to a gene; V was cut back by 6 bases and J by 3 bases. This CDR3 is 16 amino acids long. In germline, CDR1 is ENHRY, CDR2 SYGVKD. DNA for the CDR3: TGTGCCATCAGCGGGACTAGCGGGGGCGTAACAGATACGCAGTATTTT. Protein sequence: CAISGTSGGVTDTQYF.